The next 5 T cell receptor beta chains were all read from a single sample in a study of blood T cell repertoires in COVID-19. Profiled with immunoSEQ multiplex PCR; TCRdb holds only in-frame clones, not every one. The table shows roughly 300,000 clones, with roughly nine tenths occurring only once. Sequencing input: peripheral blood. These receptors all come from a woman in her 30s with COVID-19, enrolled during active disease.

This clone was picked up one time. The chain carries TRBV19 and TRBJ2-1; D uncertain. The CDR3 spans 16 residues. CDR1 is LNHDA, CDR2 SQIVND, per germline (reference sequence). V lost 7 bases, J lost 0 bases, and 16 bases lay in between. CDR3 DNA sequence: TGTGCCAGTATCTCCAGCGCCCCCAGCTCCTACAATGAGCAGTTCTTC. Translation: CASISSAPSSYNEQFF.

The chain carries TRBV27 and TRBJ2-1; 9 positions match TRBD2. After removal of 6 bases from V and 13 bases from J, the junction contained 10 bases not matched to a gene. CDR1 is MNHEY and CDR2 is SMNVEV in the germline V gene (reference sequence). The CDR3 runs 13 residues. CDR3 nucleotides: TGTGCCAGCAGCTCTTCATCTAGCGGGAACCAGTTCTTC. The encoded protein is CASSSSSSGNQFF.

V and J are TRBV28 and TRBJ1-1; 8 nucleotides match TRBD1. The junction had 11 bases not matched to a gene; V was cut back by 5 bases and J by 0 bases. CDR3 size: 17 residues. Germline CDR1 and CDR2: MDHEN and SYDVKM. As DNA, the CDR3 is TGTGCCAGCAGTGCCCCTGGACAGGGAAGCGTGAACACTGAAGCTTTCTTT. This encodes CASSAPGQGSVNTEAFF.

The chain employs TRBV7-8 and TRBJ2-1; the D gene is possibly TRBD2 (5 bases). CDR3 length: 14 residues. Per germline, CDR1 SGHVS and CDR2 FQNEAQ. Trimming removed 0 bases at V and 6 bases at J, with 9 bases between. This CDR3 is CASSLAGEPNEQFF. The CDR3, as DNA: TGTGCCAGCAGCTTAGCGGGAGAGCCCAATGAGCAGTTCTTC. The whole variable domain, remainder taken from reference TRBV7-8 and TRBJ2-1, is GAGVSQSPRYKVAKRGQDVALRCDPISGHVSLFWYQQALGQGPEFLTYFQNEAQLDKSGLPSDRFFAERPEGSVSTLKIQRTQQEDSAVYLCASSLAGEPNEQFFGPGTRLTVL.

The rearrangement uses TRBV5-5 and TRBJ2-1; D unclear. The CDR3 totals 14 residues. Germline CDR1 is SGHKS and CDR2 is YYEKEE (reference sequence). V lost 0 bases, J lost 0 bases, and 4 bases lay in between. In DNA form, the CDR3 reads TGTGCCAGCAGCTTGGGACACTCCTACAATGAGCAGTTCTTC. Translation: CASSLGHSYNEQFF.